This T cell receptor beta chain was profiled in a study of T-cell memory formation after mild COVID-19. This clonotype occurred a few times. This CDR3 is 16 amino acids long. Trimming cost V 8 bases and J 0 bases, with 20 bases left between them. Per germline, CDR1 MNHNS and CDR2 SASEGT. TCRdb independently ran MiXCR on the 5' RACE reads; one entry per CDR3 protein. The table includes 410,000 or so distinct CDR3 sequences, about a quarter detected once. Sequenced material: PBMCs or a T cell subset sorted from them (not recorded which). This chain links TRBV6-1 with TRBJ2-7, with TRBD1 as a possible D gene (5 bases). The source is an adult woman who had mild COVID-19 (a few samples of this study predate the infection). Cell type and time point are not known. The CDR3 loop reads CASSYRRDRSSYEQYF. In nucleotides, the CDR3 is TGTGCCAGCTCATACCGCAGGGATAGAAGCTCCTACGAGCAGTACTTC.